The 5 T cell receptor beta chains in this list originate from one sample, sequenced in a study of cytomegalovirus exposure and HLA in healthy donors. Primers: 60 Vbeta forward and 13 Jbeta reverse. Sequencing was performed with immunoSEQ multiplex PCR; in TCRdb, only in-frame clones are kept and a portion is missing. The sample lists some 130,000 clones; roughly 80% were seen once. The sample comprised PBMCs. Receptors originate from a middle-aged man in good health and CMV-seronegative.

Many counts were recorded for this clone. The chain has TRBV5-1 and TRBJ1-2; TRBD1 matches 8 bases. Looked up from germline, CDR1 is SGHRS and CDR2 is YFSETQ. Trimming cost V 4 bases and J 8 bases; bases outside gene matches: 7. The CDR3 consists of 13 residues. DNA for the CDR3: TGCGCCAGCAGCCCGGACAGGGCTGAGGGCTACACCTTC. Its protein product is CASSPDRAEGYTF.

CDR3 amino acids: CASSLDRRGYTF. DNA for the CDR3: TGCGCCAGCAGCTTGGACAGGCGGGGCTACACCTTC. V and J are TRBV5-1 and TRBJ1-2, with D possibly TRBD1 on 5 matching bases. CDR1 and CDR2 from the germline V gene are SGHRS and YFSETQ. This CDR3 has 12 amino acids. Trimming removed 0 bases from V and 8 bases from J, with 8 bases in between.

The CDR3 is CASSIYAGANYGYTF. DNA of the CDR3: TGTGCCAGTAGTATATATGCAGGGGCTAACTATGGCTACACCTTC. J is TRBJ1-2 and V is TRBV19; possible D gene TRBD1, 6 bases. CDR1 is LNHDA, CDR2 SQIVND, per germline (reference sequence). V gave up 2 bases and J gave up 0 bases, with 10 bases separating them. This CDR3 is 15 amino acids long.

V is TRBV4-2 and J is TRBJ2-5, with TRBD1 as a possible D gene (5 bases). Trimming removed 1 base from V and 9 bases from J, with 12 bases in between. CDR1 and CDR2 from the germline V gene are LGHNA and YNFKEQ. The CDR3 consists of 13 residues. CDR3 loop: CASSQGPGQAQYF. The CDR3 DNA reads TGTGCCAGCAGCCAAGGTCCAGGGCAGGCCCAGTACTTC.

V and J are TRBV6-5 and TRBJ2-1; TRBD1 matches 10 bases. CDR1 is MNHEY and CDR2 is SVGAGI in the germline V gene. CDR3 length: 15 residues. The V gene end was trimmed by 7 bases and the J gene end by 5 bases; junction bases not matched to a gene: 8. This CDR3 is CASTRTGTGDNEQFF. CDR3 DNA sequence: TGTGCCAGCACCAGAACCGGGACAGGGGACAATGAGCAGTTCTTC.